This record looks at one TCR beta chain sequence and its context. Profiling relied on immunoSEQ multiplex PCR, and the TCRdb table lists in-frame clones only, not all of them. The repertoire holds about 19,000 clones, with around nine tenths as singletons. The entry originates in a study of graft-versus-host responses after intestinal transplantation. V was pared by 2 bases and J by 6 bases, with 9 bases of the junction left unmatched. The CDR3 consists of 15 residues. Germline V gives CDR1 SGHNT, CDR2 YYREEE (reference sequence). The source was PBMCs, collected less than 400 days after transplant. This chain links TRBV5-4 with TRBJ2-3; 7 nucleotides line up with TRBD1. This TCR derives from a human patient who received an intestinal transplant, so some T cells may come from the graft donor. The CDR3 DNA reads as TGTGCCAGCAGCTTCATAACAGGGGTTGGCGATACGCAGTATTTT. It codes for CASSFITGVGDTQYF.